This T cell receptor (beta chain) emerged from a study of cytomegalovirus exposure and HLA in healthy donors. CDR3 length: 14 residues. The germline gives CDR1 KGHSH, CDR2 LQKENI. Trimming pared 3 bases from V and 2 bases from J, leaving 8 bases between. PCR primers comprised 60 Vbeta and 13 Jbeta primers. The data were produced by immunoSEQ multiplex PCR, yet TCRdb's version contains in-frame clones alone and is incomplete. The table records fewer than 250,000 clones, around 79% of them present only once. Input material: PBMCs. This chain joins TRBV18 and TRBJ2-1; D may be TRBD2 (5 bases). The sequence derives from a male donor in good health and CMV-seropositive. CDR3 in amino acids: CASSPAGTYNEQFF. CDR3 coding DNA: TGTGCCAGCTCACCCGCGGGCACCTACAATGAGCAGTTCTTC.